This entry lists 8 T cell receptor beta chains sequenced from one sample in a study of OX40 agonist ivuxolimab in advanced cancers. Assay: immunoSEQ multiplex PCR; the TCRdb copy retains only in-frame clones and omits some. The sample yields 100,000 to 110,000 clones, approximately 91% seen once. Sequenced material: CD4+ or CD8+ T cells sorted from blood, taken in a trial of the OX40 agonist ivuxolimab. All receptors come from an adult with an advanced solid tumor such as melanoma, head and neck, liver or kidney cancer.

The chain couples TRBV29-1 to TRBJ1-1, with 10 bases lining up with TRBD1. Trimming cost V 7 bases and J 1 base; bases outside gene matches: 6. The length of the CDR3 is 14 residues. Germline-derived CDR1 and CDR2 are SQVTM and ANQGSEA. DNA of the CDR3: TGCAGCGCCGGACAGGGGGACGGGAACACTGAAGCTTTCTTT. This translates into CSAGQGDGNTEAFF.

This sequence joins TRBV7-3 and TRBJ2-3; 10 positions match TRBD1. This CDR3 is built from 16 residues. The ends lost 5 bases at V and 4 bases at J; junction bases unmatched: 9. The germline V gene encodes CDR1 SGHTA and CDR2 FQGTGA. The CDR3 DNA follows: TGTGCCAGCAGCGCCTCGACAGGGGGCGTTGCAGATACGCAGTATTTT. Encoded protein: CASSASTGGVADTQYF.

This clone appeared a single time. This sequence joins TRBV7-2 and TRBJ1-2, with 7 bases that match TRBD1. The CDR3 loop spans 12 amino acids. V lost 4 bases to trimming and J lost 13 bases; unmatched junction nucleotides: 9. Germline CDR1 SGHTA, CDR2 FQGNSA. CDR3 in amino acids: CASSSAPGGLTF. In DNA form, the CDR3 reads TGTGCCAGCAGCTCTGCCCCAGGGGGTCTCACCTTC.

The chain joins TRBV5-1 to TRBJ1-2, with D maybe TRBD1 (5 bases). The germline CDR1 and CDR2 sequences are SGHRS and YFSETQ. V was trimmed by 4 bases and J by 1 base, leaving 14 bases between them. CDR3 length equals 15 residues. DNA for the CDR3: TGCGCCAGCAGCCCGCACCCCCAGGGTAACTATGGCTACACCTTC. It is translated as CASSPHPQGNYGYTF.

This rearrangement joins TRBV4-2 to TRBJ2-2; D is perhaps TRBD2 (5 bases). CDR3 length equals 16 residues. The germline V gene encodes CDR1 LGHNA and CDR2 YNFKEQ. V was clipped by 0 bases and J by 7 bases, with 15 bases between them. The CDR3 DNA sequence: TGTGCCAGCAGCCAAGAGGAAGTGGCCCGGGGCGGGGAGCTGTTTTTT. It codes for CASSQEEVARGGELFF.

The gene calls are TRBV6-1 and TRBJ1-5, with TRBD1 as a possible D gene (5 bases). Germline V gene sequence: CDR1 MNHNS, CDR2 SASEGT. The CDR3 extends over 13 amino acids. Trimming shortened V by 6 bases and J by 11 bases, and 17 bases separated the two germline ends. CDR3 sequence reads: CASSANPGGAQHF. The CDR3 DNA sequence: TGTGCCAGCAGCGCCAACCCGGGGGGGGCCCAGCATTTT.

The gene calls are TRBV11-2 and TRBJ2-7; D gene ambiguous. This CDR3 region has 16 residues. Trimming cost V 6 bases and J 1 base, with 19 bases left between them. The germline gives CDR1 SGHAT, CDR2 FQNNGV. In DNA form, the CDR3 reads TGTGCCAGCAGTAAAAGGGCAGGCCCTTTTTCCTACGAGCAGTACTTC. Residues: CASSKRAGPFSYEQYF. Full variable domain (rest looked up from reference TRBV11-2 and TRBJ2-7): EAGVAQSPRYKIIEKRQSVAFWCNPISGHATLYWYQQILGQGPKLLIQFQNNGVVDDSQLPKDRFSAERLKGVDSTLKIQPAKLEDSAVYLCASSKRAGPFSYEQYFGPGTRLTVT.

The chain couples TRBV5-1 to TRBJ2-5; D is possibly TRBD2 (6 bases). This CDR3 contains 13 residues. The germline V and J ends were trimmed by 4 bases and 5 bases, with 12 bases remaining between them. Germline loops: CDR1 SGHRS, CDR2 YFSETQ. The CDR3 protein is CASSPDYPETQYF. In nucleotides, the CDR3 is TGCGCCAGCAGCCCGGACTATCCGGAGACCCAGTACTTC.